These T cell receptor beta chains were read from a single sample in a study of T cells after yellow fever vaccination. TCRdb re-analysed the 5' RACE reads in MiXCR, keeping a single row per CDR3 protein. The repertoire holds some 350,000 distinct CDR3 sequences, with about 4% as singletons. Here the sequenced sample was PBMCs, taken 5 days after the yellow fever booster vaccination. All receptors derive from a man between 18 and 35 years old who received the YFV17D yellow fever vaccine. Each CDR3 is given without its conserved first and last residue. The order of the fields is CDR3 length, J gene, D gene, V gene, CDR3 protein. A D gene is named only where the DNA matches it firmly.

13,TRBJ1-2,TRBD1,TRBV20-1,SASLLGQGNYGYT
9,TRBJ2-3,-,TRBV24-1,ATGSTDTQY
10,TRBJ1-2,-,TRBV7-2,ASSPGIYGYT
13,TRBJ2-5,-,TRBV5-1,ASSLGLDWPETQY
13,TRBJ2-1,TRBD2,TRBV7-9,ASSTTSGRLNEQF
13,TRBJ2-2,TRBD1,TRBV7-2,ASSNRDRVSGELF
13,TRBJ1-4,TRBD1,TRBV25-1,ASSGQGAANEKLF
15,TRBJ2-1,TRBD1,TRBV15,ATSSKGGQGSYNEQF
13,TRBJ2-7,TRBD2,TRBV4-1,ASSQGPGGAYEQY
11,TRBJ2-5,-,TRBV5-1,ASSVNRGETQY
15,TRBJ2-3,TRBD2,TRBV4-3,ASSQFKTSGGADTQY
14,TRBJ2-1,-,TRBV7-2,ASSSTTGGLYNEQF
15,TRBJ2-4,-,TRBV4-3,ASSQDLGRYLENIQY
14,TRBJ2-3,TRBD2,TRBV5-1,ASSTLTSGGTDTQY
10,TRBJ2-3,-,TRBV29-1,SVRKGTDTQY
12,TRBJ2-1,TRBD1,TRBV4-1,ASSREKDRGRQF
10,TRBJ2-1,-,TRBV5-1,ASSLTGWGQF
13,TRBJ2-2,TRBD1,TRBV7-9,ASGPQGVNTGELF
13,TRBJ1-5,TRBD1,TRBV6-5,ASRRDSGSNQPQH
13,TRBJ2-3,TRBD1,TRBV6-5,ASSTLQGATDTQY
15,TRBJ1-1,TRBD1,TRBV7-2,ASSTRNRGLKNTEAF
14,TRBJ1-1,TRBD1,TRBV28,ASSPGTGDGSTEAF
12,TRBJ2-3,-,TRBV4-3,ASSQDQGTDTQY
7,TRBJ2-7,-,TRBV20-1,SEGDEQY
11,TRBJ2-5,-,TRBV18,ASSPAVQETQY
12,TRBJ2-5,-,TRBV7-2,ASSLEAGQETQY